This TCR beta chain was identified during a study of cytomegalovirus exposure and HLA in healthy donors (TCRdb year 2017). Notes on the research overall: An earlier analysis of approximately 640 of the donors reported about 250 Gb of sequence data and 100 million to 140 million unique TCR beta sequences from about 179 million T cells. Donor age, sex, ethnicity and CMV serostatus were collected together with the repertoire data. Typing coverage varied by locus: 629-630 donors for A, B, C, DRB1 and DQB1; roughly 520 for DQA1; about 600 for DPA1; 400 to 480 for DPB1. The study used immunosequencing to profile the T cell repertoires of approximately 690 subjects and linked those repertoires to cytomegalovirus serostatus. Besides the first cohort of more than 650 subjects, a separate validation cohort made up of roughly 120 different subjects was used. HLA typing included class I and class II loci at four-digit resolution. Rather than using new phenotypic data, the later analysis identified candidate immune exposures from TCR beta sequences and from how often those sequences occurred across donors. The study aimed to test whether cataloging public T cell receptors could reveal signatures of past pathogen exposure. In a later analysis, previously published TCR beta repertoires from about 670 donors were re-analyzed and high-resolution HLA genotyping was added so that TCR occurrence patterns could be studied. Approximately 300 gigabases of sequencing data and 70 million to 100 million unique TCR sequences made up an early release that covered nearly 650 HLA-typed donors. To decide whether each TCR beta V gene segment behaved as functional or pseudogenic, an earlier analysis of approximately 600 of the donors relied on high-throughput TCR beta sequencing. All discovery cohort repertoires had been generated on a single sequencing platform. Roughly 5 DR-DQ haplotypes were handled as single units for association and clustering, since linkage in the cohort was strong. Among several hundred genotyped donors of the cohort, an average of roughly 230,000 unique TCR beta nucleotide sequences was sequenced per donor, of which 15% to 20% were non-productive. To predict cytomegalovirus infection status, the study combined high-throughput TCR immunosequencing, statistical association of individual TCRs with disease status, and machine learning. A later genetic analysis used genome-wide SNP genotypes for 398 of the 666 donors, treating that subset as a discovery cohort. Of the 398 genotyped donors, about 84% fell in the genetic ancestry cluster associated with self-reported Caucasian donors.

CDR1 and CDR2 (MDHEN, SYDVKM) derive from the germline V gene. There are 17 amino acids in the CDR3, from cysteine to phenylalanine inclusive. Kept here is only the CDR3 DNA, which spans 51 bases and is read in frame from base 1. The germline V end is reduced by 6 bases and the J end by 0 bases; junction bases left unmatched: 7. Paper-wide results and their limitations: Strong co-occurrence of HLA alleles, especially DR and DQ, made assigning TCR associations to individual alleles difficult. In a later analysis, the rate of TCR association differed among HLA loci, with DRB1 alleles having the most associated TCRs and HLA-C alleles having the fewest. Most TCR sequences were seen in very few donors, while some public TCRs were found in many individuals. Some IMGT-functional V segments, including TRBV6-2 and TRBV6-3, could not be distinguished by the 87-base-pair reads and were therefore excluded. According to a later genetic analysis, donors in an Asian-associated ancestry cluster had fewer N-insertions in productive TCRs than the approximately 710-donor mean. Because HLA typing was unavailable for some donors at each locus, only the typed subset was used in association tests. A further reported finding was that TCR beta sequences accurately predicted the HLA-A and HLA-B alleles for most subjects in the first cohort. Linkage disequilibrium might explain the correlated functional status among segregating V segments, but an unknown experimental factor could not be ruled out. The earlier analysis of about 600 of the donors excluded 15 to 20 rarely observed V segments, including chromosome 9 orphons, because counts were too low. This cohort had only TCR beta chains sequenced, and the lack of alpha or paired-chain data limited which features could be detected. A later genetic analysis associated a missense DCLRE1C variant with V-gene and J-gene trimming of TCR beta chains, and an independent cohort replicated the association. CMV serostatus was the only immune exposure information available for the cohort. In vitro tests confirmed that a few of the cytomegalovirus-associated TCR beta chains recognize cytomegalovirus antigens. A group of highly shared sequence variants was considered likely to be a technical artifact of the sequencing pipeline. At a false discovery rate of 0.05, a later analysis linked some 17,000 TCR beta sequences to specific HLA alleles. Roughly uniform sequencing depth across donors was assumed in presence/absence analyses, although this assumption may not hold. In an earlier analysis of under 600 of the donors, most TCR beta V segments were observed in productive rearrangements about 87% or about 30% of the time, broadly matching IMGT annotations. In a later analysis, several top co-occurrence clusters were reported to appear linked to parvovirus B19, influenza, CMV and Epstein-Barr virus. In the study, approximately 160 TCR beta chains were listed as associated with cytomegalovirus. The classifier was reported to diagnose cytomegalovirus status with high specificity and sensitivity in both the original and validation cohorts. According to a later analysis, most CMV-associated TCR beta chains appeared to be HLA-restricted, and the HLA associations seemed to be driven largely by CMV exposure. The authors suggested that the approach could potentially be extended to other disease states and immunological phenotypes. A later analysis found that HLA-associated TCR beta chains were more clonally expanded and had lower generation probabilities than equally common non-associated chains.

The library was produced with the immunoSEQ multiplex PCR assay. The multiplex PCR relied on a mix of 60 forward primers for TCR Vbeta segments and 13 reverse primers for TCR Jbeta segments. The CDR3 region of rearranged TCR beta genes was amplified from genomic DNA with a multiplex PCR assay. Amplified TCR beta libraries were sequenced as 87-base-pair reads on the Illumina HiSeq System. The study's own analysis went as follows. Across the 500 to 850 repertoires, a later analysis counted some 81 million unique TCR beta chains, around 10 million of which were shared by at least two donors. A nearest-neighbor algorithm error-corrected the raw reads and collapsed the reads into unique sequences, merging closely related sequences to remove PCR and sequencing errors. CDR3 sequences were aligned to IMGT reference sequences to assign V, D and J gene segments. For a sequence to be retained, a match of at least six nucleotides to both a V gene segment and a J gene segment was required. Rearrangements were classified as productive when the CDR3 lacked stop codons and remained in frame with V and J, and all other rearrangements were classified as non-productive. CDR3 was defined by IMGT convention, running from the second conserved V-encoded cysteine to the conserved J-encoded phenylalanine. In an earlier analysis of around 570 of the donors, sequences lacking an unambiguous match to a single V gene segment were excluded. An earlier analysis of several hundred of the donors called V segments functional above 56.7% productive rearrangements and segregating when the between-donor standard deviation exceeded 5%. A statistical classification framework was built for diagnosing cytomegalovirus status from the catalog of TCR beta chain sequences. V and J gene assignment, in a later analysis, came from comparing TCR nucleotide sequences with IMGT/GENE-DB human TR gene sequences. Using the TCRdist pipeline, a later analysis assigned CDR3 sequences along with most-parsimonious VDJ recombination scenarios. A later analysis defined each TCR beta chain by its CDR3 amino acid sequence plus V-gene family, and excluded reads lacking a unique V-gene family. A later analysis removed several hundred highly shared, low-generation-probability nucleotide sequences to deal with suspected cross-contamination and a sequencing artifact. A later analysis calculated a clonal expansion index for each public chain from normalized within-repertoire ranks of inferred template counts. In a later analysis, generation probabilities were computed with a VDJ recombination model fitted to out-of-frame rearrangements, and the resulting probabilities were checked against IGoR. In a later analysis, hypergeometric tests were used to score TCR-TCR, TCR-HLA and TCR-CMV co-occurrence, with a repertoire-size bias correction applied to TCR pairs. A later analysis estimated false discovery rates by permuting HLA or CMV assignments 20 times. In a later analysis, co-occurring TCRs were grouped with DBSCAN, and TCRdist sequence similarity was added when clustering was performed within HLA-allele-positive subsets. For co-occurrence clustering, repertoires with fewer than 30,000 or more than 120,000 public chains were excluded, along with roughly five repertoires with anomalous nucleotide sharing. TCRdb holds this immuneACCESS table with in-frame rearrangements only. Some clones are missing; in checked studies, unresolved V genes explain under half, and the rest has no known cause. V, J and clone size were drawn from that table, and D and trimming were deduced from the DNA. Here the sample has 95,000 to 100,000 clones; roughly 71% occur a single time. Clones ranked in the top ten supply 8% to 13% of the sample.

Of note for this clone: There is no known antigen for this receptor. Base qualities are not provided; no much larger clone lies one nucleotide away.

The cohort was made up of several hundred healthy bone marrow donors. Cohort members were all nominally healthy when sampled, although unrecorded immune exposures were likely present. The donor tested CMV seronegative, placing the donor among the approximately 400 seronegative members of the cohort. A peripheral blood sample was collected from each donor, and TCR beta sequencing was performed on peripheral blood mononuclear cells. The Qiagen DNeasy Blood Extraction Kit was used to extract genomic DNA from the blood cell samples. This sequence was found in a man aged 50-59 years in good health and CMV-seronegative. This sequence uses TRBV28 and TRBJ2-6, and TRBD1 aligns with 8 junction nucleotides. Sequenced material: PBMCs. Read as DNA, the sequence is TGTGCCAGCAGAGAGACAGGGGTGATCTCTGGGGCCAACGTCCTGACTTTC. It encodes CASRETGVISGANVLTF.